A single sample is the source of the 17 T cell receptor beta chains below, sequenced in a study of radiotherapy plus CTLA-4 blockade in lung cancer. Produced via immunoSEQ multiplex PCR; TCRdb's table is partial and in-frame only. Seen here are about 45,000 clones, about 63% observed once, and the top ten hold about 18%. The starting material was peripheral blood, obtained from a patient treated with radiotherapy plus ipilimumab. Source of these receptors: a human donor with non-small cell lung cancer who had a partial response to radiotherapy plus ipilimumab.

The V and J genes are TRBV29-1 and TRBJ2-5; D may be TRBD1 (6 bases). This CDR3 has 13 residues. The V and J ends lost 6 bases and 0 bases respectively, with 11 bases between them. Germline V gene lookup returns CDR1 SQVTM and CDR2 ANQGSEA. CDR3 DNA: TGCAGCGTGATGGCAGGGGACCAAGAGACCCAGTACTTC. Translated: CSVMAGDQETQYF.

This clone appeared a few times. The chain links TRBV6-6 to TRBJ2-1; D might be TRBD1 (5 bases). Trimming shortened V by 7 bases and J by 10 bases, and 17 bases separated the two germline ends. Per the germline V gene, CDR1 is MNHNY and CDR2 is SVGAGI (reference sequence). This CDR3 is 13 amino acids long. The CDR3 loop is CASTKGPIGEQFF. For the CDR3, the DNA is TGTGCCAGCACCAAGGGGCCCATAGGCGAGCAGTTCTTC.

The chain joins TRBV7-9 to TRBJ1-2, with D possibly being TRBD1 (6 bases). This CDR3 contains 13 residues. Germline V gene lookup returns CDR1 SEHNR and CDR2 FQNEAQ (reference sequence). V lost 3 bases to trimming and J lost 10 bases, with 15 bases between them. The CDR3 reads CASSFRAGDAYTF. For the CDR3, the DNA is TGTGCCAGCAGCTTTCGGGCAGGGGACGCCTACACCTTC.

The chain employs TRBV30 and TRBJ1-2; the match to TRBD1 covers 7 bases. CDR1 is GTSNPN and CDR2 is SVGIG in the germline V gene (reference sequence). Trimming at V came to 0 bases and at J to 5 bases, leaving 3 bases not matched to a gene. CDR3 size: 13 residues. CDR3 bases: TGTGCCTGGAGTGTAGAGACAGGGTATGGCTACACCTTC. It translates to CAWSVETGYGYTF.

This sequence joins TRBV18 and TRBJ2-7; no clear D gene. The CDR3 has 15 amino acids. Germline CDR1 reads KGHSH; CDR2 reads LQKENI. The V end was cut by 3 bases, the J end by 1 base, with 13 bases between. The CDR3 is CASSPRSTASYEQYF. The DNA of the CDR3 is TGTGCCAGCTCACCTCGAAGCACCGCATCCTACGAGCAGTACTTC.

This rearrangement joins TRBV5-1 to TRBJ2-3; 8 nucleotides match TRBD1. V lost 7 bases and J lost 2; bases outside the gene matches: 6. Germline loops: CDR1 SGHRS, CDR2 YFSETQ. CDR3 length equals 14 residues. The CDR3 sequence: CASAETGATDTQYF. CDR3 nucleotide sequence: TGCGCCAGCGCGGAGACAGGGGCCACAGATACGCAGTATTTT. The variable domain in full, with the rest retrieved from reference TRBV5-1 and TRBJ2-3, is KAGVTQTPRYLIKTRGQQVTLSCSPISGHRSVSWYQQTPGQGLQFLFEYFSETQRNKGNFPGRFSGRQFSNSRSEMNVSTLELGDSALYLCASAETGATDTQYFGPGTRLTVL.

The chain combines TRBV5-6 with TRBJ2-4, with D possibly TRBD1 on 5 matching bases. Germline lookup yields CDR1 SGHDT and CDR2 YYEEEE. The CDR3 is 17 amino acids. The V end lost 0 bases, the J end lost 1 base, and 14 bases lay between the germline ends. CDR3 nucleotide sequence: TGTGCCAGCAGCTTGGACGTGGTCAGGGCTGCCAAAAACATTCAGTACTTC. Protein: CASSLDVVRAAKNIQYF.

With respect to this clone: Possible read error: a much larger clone is one base away. The chain employs TRBV5-5 and TRBJ2-7; D not certain. Germline V gene lookup returns CDR1 SGHKS and CDR2 YYEKEE (reference sequence). The ends were cut back, 2 bases at V and 0 bases at J, with 6 bases in the middle. The CDR3 sequence is 13 residues long. This CDR3 is CASSLESSYEQYF. The CDR3 nucleotides are TGTGCCAGCAGCTTAGAGAGCTCCTACGAGCAGTACTTC.

The chain carries TRBV5-6 and TRBJ1-5; tentative D call: TRBD1 (6 bases). The CDR3 sequence is 16 residues long. V was clipped by 4 bases and J by 0 bases, with 14 bases between them. Germline lookup yields CDR1 SGHDT and CDR2 YYEEEE. CDR3 DNA sequence: TGTGCCAGCAGCCGAAGGGGGTCGGATAGCAATCAGCCCCAGCATTTT. Protein sequence: CASSRRGSDSNQPQHF.

The chain couples TRBV10-3 to TRBJ1-2; no firm D call. The germline V gene has CDR1 ENHRY and CDR2 SYGVKD. The V end was cut by 3 bases, the J end by 1 base, with 6 bases between. This CDR3 contains 13 residues. The CDR3 DNA reads TGTGCCATCAGTGATCGGGGTAACTATGGCTACACCTTC. Protein product: CAISDRGNYGYTF.

This chain links TRBV29-1 with TRBJ2-1, with D possibly being TRBD1 (6 bases). Trimming removed 7 bases from V and 1 base from J, with 11 bases in between. This CDR3 contains 13 residues. Per germline, CDR1 SQVTM and CDR2 ANQGSEA. The chain's CDR3 is CSATGYSYNEQFF. The DNA for the CDR3 is TGCAGCGCCACAGGGTATTCCTACAATGAGCAGTTCTTC.

In DNA, the CDR3 is TGCGCCAGCTCCGTGGCGACTAGCGGAACCGGGGAGCTGTTTTTT. Translation gives CASSVATSGTGELFF. The J gene is TRBJ2-2, the V gene TRBV5-1, with 9 bases lining up with TRBD2. The germline V gene has CDR1 SGHRS and CDR2 YFSETQ. This CDR3 spans 15 amino acids. After removal of 7 bases from V and 5 bases from J, the junction contained 9 bases not matched to a gene.

This sequence joins TRBV30 and TRBJ2-1; TRBD2 aligns across 13 bases. Germline V gives CDR1 GTSNPN, CDR2 SVGIG (reference sequence). The CDR3 length is 14 residues. The ends lost 5 bases at V and 9 bases at J; junction bases unmatched: 7. This CDR3 reads CAWGPGLAGIEQFF. The CDR3 DNA reads as TGTGCCTGGGGGCCGGGACTAGCGGGAATTGAGCAGTTCTTC.

The genes are TRBV5-1 and TRBJ2-5; 9 bases match TRBD1. The V gene's germline CDR1 is SGHRS and CDR2 YFSETQ. V lost 4 bases, J lost 5 bases, and 9 bases stayed unmatched. CDR3 length: 15 amino acids. The CDR3 nucleotides are TGCGCCAGCAGCCCTAATACAGGGGGCGGGGAGACCCAGTACTTC. Protein sequence: CASSPNTGGGETQYF.

A single count supports this clone. The V gene is TRBV19, the J gene TRBJ1-2; tentatively, D is TRBD1 (5 bases). The CDR3 has 13 residues. The germline gives CDR1 LNHDA, CDR2 SQIVND (reference sequence). This chain's CDR3 is CASKRGGTEGYTF. In DNA form, the CDR3 reads TGTGCGTCAAAAAGGGGAGGGACTGAGGGCTACACCTTC.

This clone was detected only a few times. The CDR3 nucleotides are TGTGCCAGCAGTGTAGACAGGACGGGCCTCACCTTC. Protein: CASSVDRTGLTF. The chain employs TRBV6-5 and TRBJ1-2; a possible D gene is TRBD1 (6 bases). Trimming took off 5 bases at V and 13 bases at J, with 17 bases between the two ends. This CDR3 has 12 amino acids. CDR1 and CDR2 (germline): MNHEY, SVGAGI.

The V and J genes are TRBV5-6 and TRBJ1-5; perhaps TRBD1 as D (5 bases). This CDR3 is built from 14 residues. The germline gives CDR1 SGHDT, CDR2 YYEEEE. The germline V and J ends were trimmed by 4 bases and 11 bases, with 19 bases remaining between them. CDR3 nucleotide sequence: TGTGCCAGCAGCCCGTCGGGGGGGAGAGGGGCCCAGCATTTT. As protein: CASSPSGGRGAQHF.